This T cell receptor beta chain was sequenced in a study of shared clonotypes between healthy human individuals. V shed 8 bases and J shed 7 bases, with 21 bases lying between them. The CDR3 spans 14 residues. Germline V gives CDR1 MNHEY, CDR2 SMNVEV (reference sequence). Libraries were prepared by immunoSEQ multiplex PCR; TCRdb keeps only in-frame clonotypes and omits some of them. The table lists more than 2 million clones, about 94% of them singletons. The chain carries TRBV27 and TRBJ2-7; perhaps D is TRBD1 or TRBD2 (6 bases each). The sequenced sample consisted of naive CD4+ T cells sorted from blood. As for subset: CD45RA+ positively selected. The source is a man between 18 and 29 years old in good health. The chain's CDR3 is CASSLGGAAGEQYF. The CDR3 nucleotides are TGTGCCAGCTCCCTCGGGGGCGCGGCGGGTGAGCAGTACTTC.